Listed below are T cell receptor beta chains from one sample, sequenced in a study of shared clonotypes between healthy human individuals. The method was immunoSEQ multiplex PCR; TCRdb's version includes in-frame clones alone and lacks a portion of them. The table lists 2.3 million or so clones, approximately 95% of them singletons. Specimen: naive CD4+ T cells from PBMCs. The receptors originated from a man younger than 35 in good health. Some clones in this sample may be carry-over from other donors' samples. The CDR3 runs from the conserved cysteine through the conserved F or W. The order of the fields is CDR3 DNA, CDR3 protein, J gene, V gene, D gene, clone size. The D gene is left open where the match is weak. Clone size is given for some rows only: seen once, a few or many times, or a class if the clone is expanded.

CDR3nt: TGCGCCAGCAGTCGGTCCCTAGCGGGGTGCTTAGATACGCAGTATTTT; CDR3aa: CASSRSLAGCLDTQYF; j_gene: TRBJ2-3; v_gene: TRBV23-1; d_gene: TRBD2; abundance: -
CDR3nt: TGTGCCACCAGCAGAGGGGTGCAGCCCCAGCATTTT; CDR3aa: CATSRGVQPQHF; j_gene: TRBJ1-5; v_gene: TRBV15; d_gene: -; abundance: once
CDR3nt: TGTGCCAGCCGAGTGGGGGCGGGGAGGATGTGGGGAGAGACCCAGTACTTC; CDR3aa: CASRVGAGRMWGETQYF; j_gene: TRBJ2-5; v_gene: TRBV25-1; d_gene: -; abundance: -
CDR3nt: TGTGCCAGCAGCCCAAGGGGGGGCTATGAAAAACTGTTTTTT; CDR3aa: CASSPRGGYEKLFF; j_gene: TRBJ1-4; v_gene: TRBV28; d_gene: -; abundance: -
CDR3nt: TGTGCCAGCAGTTACGGCAGCCACACTGAAGCTTTCTTT; CDR3aa: CASSYGSHTEAFF; j_gene: TRBJ1-1; v_gene: TRBV6-5; d_gene: -; abundance: -
CDR3nt: TGTGCCAGCAGCTTAGTCGGTACCTACGAGCAGTACTTC; CDR3aa: CASSLVGTYEQYF; j_gene: TRBJ2-7; v_gene: TRBV11-2; d_gene: -; abundance: -
CDR3nt: TGCGCCAGCAGCACACAGGGAGATCAGCCCCAGCATTTT; CDR3aa: CASSTQGDQPQHF; j_gene: TRBJ1-5; v_gene: TRBV5-1; d_gene: -; abundance: -
CDR3nt: TGCAGCGTTGGTGGGGCACTCGGGAGGGTTGAAGCTTTCTTT; CDR3aa: CSVGGALGRVEAFF; j_gene: TRBJ1-1; v_gene: TRBV29-1; d_gene: -; abundance: once
CDR3nt: TGTGCCAGCAGCTTGGGCGGAGCCACAGATACGCAGTATTTT; CDR3aa: CASSLGGATDTQYF; j_gene: TRBJ2-3; v_gene: TRBV11-3; d_gene: -; abundance: once
CDR3nt: TGTGCCAGCAGCTTAGGAAAGGGGAGGCCGTTCTTC; CDR3aa: CASSLGKGRPFF; j_gene: TRBJ2-1; v_gene: TRBV12-1; d_gene: -; abundance: -
CDR3nt: TGTGCCAGCAGCGTAGGCGCCAGGGGAAGATCCACAGATACGCAGTATTTT; CDR3aa: CASSVGARGRSTDTQYF; j_gene: TRBJ2-3; v_gene: TRBV9; d_gene: -; abundance: once
CDR3nt: TGCGCCAGCAGGTGGTGGACGGGGGACTATGGCTACACCTTC; CDR3aa: CASRWWTGDYGYTF; j_gene: TRBJ1-2; v_gene: TRBV5-1; d_gene: -; abundance: -
CDR3nt: TGTGCCAGCAGCCCACAGGGAGGCGGCGAAAAACTGTTTTTT; CDR3aa: CASSPQGGGEKLFF; j_gene: TRBJ1-4; v_gene: TRBV5-6; d_gene: -; abundance: -
CDR3nt: TGCGCCAGCAGCCACCCCACAGGGGAAGGTGGAAACACCATATATTTT; CDR3aa: CASSHPTGEGGNTIYF; j_gene: TRBJ1-3; v_gene: TRBV4-1; d_gene: TRBD1; abundance: -
CDR3nt: TGTGCCAGCAGCCAATCATGGGAGACCCAGTACTTC; CDR3aa: CASSQSWETQYF; j_gene: TRBJ2-5; v_gene: TRBV14; d_gene: -; abundance: -
CDR3nt: TGTGCCTGGAGTGGGGTAAATCTGAATCAGCCCCAGCATTTT; CDR3aa: CAWSGVNLNQPQHF; j_gene: TRBJ1-5; v_gene: TRBV30; d_gene: -; abundance: -
CDR3nt: TGTGCCAGCTCACCGACAGGGGATGGGAACGAGCAGTACTTC; CDR3aa: CASSPTGDGNEQYF; j_gene: TRBJ2-7; v_gene: TRBV18; d_gene: TRBD1; abundance: -
CDR3nt: TGTGCCAGCAGTCGGGAGGGAGCAAGGTCCAATGAGCAGTTCTTC; CDR3aa: CASSREGARSNEQFF; j_gene: TRBJ2-1; v_gene: TRBV7-9; d_gene: TRBD2; abundance: -
CDR3nt: TGTGCCAGCAGCAAACTGGCGGGGACTAGCGGGAGACGTCGGTACAATGAGCAGTTCTTC; CDR3aa: CASSKLAGTSGRRRYNEQFF; j_gene: TRBJ2-1; v_gene: TRBV21-1; d_gene: -; abundance: -
CDR3nt: TGTGCCACCCGTACGAACACTGAAGCTTTCTTT; CDR3aa: CATRTNTEAFF; j_gene: TRBJ1-1; v_gene: TRBV6-5; d_gene: -; abundance: -
CDR3nt: TGTGCCAGCAGCGTAGTAGCGGGAGGGCCCGGGGAGCTGTTTTTT; CDR3aa: CASSVVAGGPGELFF; j_gene: TRBJ2-2; v_gene: TRBV9; d_gene: TRBD2; abundance: once
CDR3nt: TGCGCCAGCAGCCCGAGGTTTACAGGGACTAGCGGCGGAGCTGGAACAGATACGCAGTATTTT; CDR3aa: CASSPRFTGTSGGAGTDTQYF; j_gene: TRBJ2-3; v_gene: TRBV5-1; d_gene: TRBD2; abundance: -
CDR3nt: TGTGCCATCAGCGGGGGGACAGGGATGGGCTATGGCTACACCTTC; CDR3aa: CAISGGTGMGYGYTF; j_gene: TRBJ1-2; v_gene: TRBV10-3; d_gene: TRBD1; abundance: -
CDR3nt: TGTGCCAGCTCACCCGGCCGCGGGAGCCACGGGGAGACCCAGTACTTC; CDR3aa: CASSPGRGSHGETQYF; j_gene: TRBJ2-5; v_gene: TRBV18; d_gene: TRBD2; abundance: -
CDR3nt: TGTGCCAGCTCACCGAGACAGGGGCGATTGACTGAAGCTTTCTTT; CDR3aa: CASSPRQGRLTEAFF; j_gene: TRBJ1-1; v_gene: TRBV18; d_gene: TRBD1; abundance: once
CDR3nt: TGCGCCAGCAGCCAAGAGGTAGCGGGAGGGATTGGCGGGGAGCTGTTTTTT; CDR3aa: CASSQEVAGGIGGELFF; j_gene: TRBJ2-2; v_gene: TRBV4-1; d_gene: TRBD2; abundance: -
CDR3nt: TGTGCCATCAGTGATGGGCTAGCGGTGTACAATGAGCAGTTCTTC; CDR3aa: CAISDGLAVYNEQFF; j_gene: TRBJ2-1; v_gene: TRBV10-3; d_gene: TRBD2; abundance: -
CDR3nt: TGTGCCAGCAGCCAATCCACGGACAGGGGCTACTACGAGCAGTACTTC; CDR3aa: CASSQSTDRGYYEQYF; j_gene: TRBJ2-7; v_gene: TRBV4-2; d_gene: TRBD1; abundance: -
CDR3nt: TGTGCCAGCAGTGCTCCCCGACGACTATTCACAGATACGCAGTATTTT; CDR3aa: CASSAPRRLFTDTQYF; j_gene: TRBJ2-3; v_gene: TRBV6-1; d_gene: -; abundance: -
CDR3nt: TGTGCCAGCAGCTACCAAGAGACCCAGTACTTC; CDR3aa: CASSYQETQYF; j_gene: TRBJ2-5; v_gene: TRBV11-2; d_gene: -; abundance: few
CDR3nt: TGTGCCAGCAGCGTATCTACAGGGGCGCTGAACACAGATACGCAGTATTTT; CDR3aa: CASSVSTGALNTDTQYF; j_gene: TRBJ2-3; v_gene: TRBV9; d_gene: TRBD1; abundance: once
CDR3nt: TGCGCCAGCAGCGGCCTCGCGGGAGGTCCCTACGAGCAGTACTTC; CDR3aa: CASSGLAGGPYEQYF; j_gene: TRBJ2-7; v_gene: TRBV5-1; d_gene: TRBD2; abundance: -
CDR3nt: TGTGCCAGCAGCAAGTTACTCCAAGAGACCCAGTACTTC; CDR3aa: CASSKLLQETQYF; j_gene: TRBJ2-5; v_gene: TRBV21-1; d_gene: -; abundance: -
CDR3nt: TGTGCCAGCAGCAACCGCCCACCACACTACGAGCAGTACTTC; CDR3aa: CASSNRPPHYEQYF; j_gene: TRBJ2-7; v_gene: TRBV21-1; d_gene: -; abundance: -
CDR3nt: TGCGCCAGCAGCTGGGGAGGGGGACGCACTGAAGCTTTCTTT; CDR3aa: CASSWGGGRTEAFF; j_gene: TRBJ1-1; v_gene: TRBV5-1; d_gene: -; abundance: -
CDR3nt: TGTGCCAGCAGTGGGGGGCTGCTGGGCGAGCAGTACTTC; CDR3aa: CASSGGLLGEQYF; j_gene: TRBJ2-7; v_gene: TRBV11-3; d_gene: -; abundance: -